This T cell receptor (beta chain) was identified in a study of cytotoxic CD8 clonotypes in ibrutinib-treated CLL. Assay: immunoSEQ multiplex PCR; the TCRdb copy retains only in-frame clones and omits some. The sample holds about 92,000 clones, 70% to 80% seen once. V was clipped by 0 bases and J by 1 base; unmatched bases: 3. The CDR3 has 17 amino acids. The clonotype comes from a human donor with chronic lymphocytic leukemia. Here the sequenced sample was PBMCs, taken after 24 months of ibrutinib treatment. This rearrangement joins TRBV23-1 to TRBJ2-3; 11 bases line up with TRBD2. TRBV23-1 is an open reading frame whose function is uncertain. The CDR3 region is CASSQSVLAGGTDTQYF. The CDR3 region has the DNA TGCGCCAGCAGTCAATCAGTACTAGCGGGAGGCACAGATACGCAGTATTTT.